This T cell receptor beta chain was recorded in a study of T and B cells in COVID-19 patients. Study details: Most recovered patients had mild to moderate COVID-19 treated as outpatients.

Study-level findings and limits: In COVID-19 patients, T cell receptor beta variable and joining gene use was reportedly strongly skewed.

The CDR3 is 14 residues long. Between the trimmed V and J ends, which lost 3 bases and 0 bases, there was a span of 7 bases. Germline CDR1 reads MDHEN; CDR2 reads SYDVKM. TRB was amplified from about 250-500 ng of blood genomic DNA. BIOMED2 TRB-A/B primer pools were used in multiplex TRB PCR. One entry per CDR3 protein, called by TCRdb with MiXCR from the multiplex PCR reads. The sample lists 8,500 to 13,000 distinct CDR3 sequences; 30% were seen once. For this clonotype: Its antigen is not known.

The TCR originated in a human donor with active COVID-19. Sequences were obtained from blood. The gene calls are TRBV28 and TRBJ2-3; no reliable D call. The CDR3 nucleotides read TGTGCCAGCAGTTTCGCCCCCAGCACAGATACGCAGTATTTT. Translated: CASSFAPSTDTQYF.